This passage covers 21 T cell receptor beta chains from one sample sequenced in a study of blood T cells in healthy people across ages. Primed by a sample-barcoded 5' primer and a J-beta primer mix, a second PCR proceeded for 7 to 11 cycles. TCRdb called the 5' RACE reads again in MiXCR, with one record for every CDR3 protein. Of about 400,000 distinct CDR3 sequences in the sample, 45% to 65% are singletons; the top ten hold 51%. Specimen: blood. All receptors derive from a man in his sixties in good health.

V is TRBV29-1 and J is TRBJ2-7; 9 nucleotides align to TRBD1. Germline assignment: CDR1 SQVTM and CDR2 ANQGSEA. The trim removed 6 bases at V and 6 bases at J, leaving 12 bases unmatched. This CDR3 is 14 amino acids long. DNA for the CDR3: TGCAGCGTCCTCCGGGACAGGGATTCCGGCGAGCAGTACTTC. It yields the protein CSVLRDRDSGEQYF.

The V and J genes are TRBV7-9 and TRBJ2-7; 8 nucleotides align to TRBD1. Per germline, CDR1 SEHNR and CDR2 FQNEAQ (reference sequence). V was clipped by 5 bases and J by 3 bases; unmatched bases: 12. CDR3 length: 16 amino acids. Written as DNA, the CDR3 is TGTGCCAGCAGCCTGGACAGGGTTGGCCGGTACTACGAGCAGTACTTC. This gives the protein CASSLDRVGRYYEQYF. The full variable domain, in which reference TRBV7-9 and TRBJ2-7 provide the parts outside the CDR3, is DTGVSQNPRHKITKRGQNVTFRCDPISEHNRLYWYRQTLGQGPEFLTYFQNEAQLEKSRLLSDRFSAERPKGSFSTLEIQRTEQGDSAMYLCASSLDRVGRYYEQYFGPGTRLTVT.

V usage is TRBV5-1 and J usage is TRBJ1-4; 7 bases line up with TRBD1. CDR1 is SGHRS and CDR2 is YFSETQ in the germline V gene. V dropped 3 bases and J dropped 8; count of bases not matched to a gene: 7. The CDR3 has 14 residues. In DNA, the CDR3 is TGCGCCAGCAGCTACGGGACAGCGGGGGAAAAACTGTTTTTT. It is translated as CASSYGTAGEKLFF.

The sample holds one count of this clonotype. The chain links TRBV5-1 to TRBJ1-6; D is possibly TRBD1 (5 bases). This CDR3 region has 16 residues. Trimming stripped 1 base from V and 0 bases from J, with 8 bases between. Germline V gene sequence: CDR1 SGHRS, CDR2 YFSETQ. The CDR3 reads CASSLSGGSYNSPLHF. The CDR3 region has the DNA TGCGCCAGCAGCTTGTCGGGGGGCTCCTATAATTCACCCCTCCACTTT.

The rearrangement links TRBV20-1 to TRBJ1-2; no clear D gene. The germline gives CDR1 DFQATT, CDR2 SNEGSKA (reference sequence). The CDR3 runs to 13 residues. Trimming left V 2 bases short and J 4 bases short, with 11 bases between. CDR3 loop: CSARWERIYGYTF. In nucleotides, the CDR3 is TGCAGTGCTAGATGGGAGAGAATCTATGGCTACACCTTC.

This rearrangement joins TRBV10-3 to TRBJ1-2, with TRBD1 as a possible D gene (6 bases). Per germline, CDR1 ENHRY and CDR2 SYGVKD. The CDR3 consists of 13 residues. Trimming stripped 6 bases from V and 6 bases from J, with 14 bases between. CDR3 loop: CAISPYRVHGYTF. The CDR3 DNA sequence: TGTGCCATCAGCCCATACAGGGTCCATGGCTACACCTTC.

The gene calls are TRBV28 and TRBJ2-7, with a tentative D call TRBD2 (5 bases). Germline CDR1 MDHEN, CDR2 SYDVKM. This CDR3 is built from 15 residues. Trimming pared 6 bases from V and 0 bases from J, leaving 15 bases between. CDR3 nucleotide sequence: TGTGCCAGCAGGAAGCCGTCGGGAAGCTCCTACGAGCAGTACTTC. Its translation is CASRKPSGSSYEQYF. Full variable domain (missing parts from reference TRBV28 and TRBJ2-7): DVKVTQSSRYLVKRTGEKVFLECVQDMDHENMFWYRQDPGLGLRLIYFSYDVKMKEKGDIPEGYSVSREKKERFSLILESASTNQTSMYLCASRKPSGSSYEQYFGPGTRLTVT.

Of note for this clonotype: Relative to the germline gene, one junction end is altered; a read error may explain this. The chain joins TRBV7-2 to TRBJ2-5; D could derive from TRBD1 or TRBD2 (5 bases each). This CDR3 contains 11 residues. Germline V gene sequence: CDR1 SGHTA, CDR2 FQGNSA. This CDR3 is CASTVGEIQYF. The CDR3 coding sequence is TGTGCCAGCACCGTGGGGGAGATCCAGTACTTC.

The chain has TRBV7-2 and TRBJ1-6; D not certain. The CDR3 spans 15 residues. Trimming stripped 5 bases from V and 9 bases from J, with 17 bases between. Looked up from germline, CDR1 is SGHTA and CDR2 is FQGNSA. The CDR3 region is CASSPSVVASSPLHF. Here the CDR3 DNA reads TGTGCCAGCAGCCCATCTGTAGTGGCGAGTTCACCCCTCCACTTT. The full variable domain, in which reference TRBV7-2 and TRBJ1-6 provide the parts outside the CDR3, is GAGVSQSPSNKVTEKGKDVELRCDPISGHTALYWYRQSLGQGLEFLIYFQGNSAPDKSGLPSDRFSAERTGGSVSTLTIQRTQQEDSAVYLCASSPSVVASSPLHFGNGTRLTVT.

Only a few counts were recorded for this clonotype. The V and J genes are TRBV20-1 and TRBJ2-7, with D perhaps TRBD2 (5 bases). The CDR3 totals 16 residues. Germline CDR1 DFQATT, CDR2 SNEGSKA (reference sequence). V dropped 0 bases and J dropped 0 bases, with 15 bases sitting between them. The CDR3 loop is CSARDGGETSSYEQYF. DNA of the CDR3: TGCAGTGCTAGAGATGGAGGTGAGACCAGCTCCTACGAGCAGTACTTC.

This clonotype was found many times. The rearrangement links TRBV20-1 to TRBJ2-6; unclear D gene. V lost 6 bases and J lost 0, with 9 bases in between. The CDR3 loop spans 14 amino acids. Per the germline V gene, CDR1 is DFQATT and CDR2 is SNEGSKA (reference sequence). The CDR3 DNA reads TGCAGTGCCACACGGTTCTCTGGGGCCAACGTCCTGACTTTC. It translates to CSATRFSGANVLTF.

The chain carries TRBV7-3 and TRBJ2-1; D might be TRBD2 (6 bases). Germline CDR1 is SGHTA and CDR2 is FQGTGA. V was trimmed by 5 bases and J by 0 bases, leaving 11 bases between them. CDR3 size: 15 residues. The CDR3 nucleotides are TGTGCCAGCAGCCCGGGGGAGAGCTCCTACAATGAGCAGTTCTTC. Translated: CASSPGESSYNEQFF.

This clonotype was counted only a few times. This chain connects TRBV20-1 to TRBJ1-2; 9 bases map to TRBD1. There are 16 residues in the CDR3. With V trimmed by 6 bases and J by 3 bases, 14 bases remained unmatched. CDR1 is DFQATT and CDR2 is SNEGSKA in the germline V gene (reference sequence). The CDR3 DNA reads TGCAGTGCCCCAGACAGGGGGAGGTCCTTAGACTATGGCTACACCTTC. It translates to CSAPDRGRSLDYGYTF.

V gene TRBV20-1 combines with J gene TRBJ2-3; weak D call: TRBD2 (5 bases). Per germline, CDR1 DFQATT and CDR2 SNEGSKA (reference sequence). The CDR3 consists of 13 residues. Between the trimmed V and J ends, which lost 6 bases and 5 bases, there was a span of 15 bases. CDR3 DNA: TGCAGTGCGCGCGAGGGCTTTGAAGATACGCAGTATTTT. Encoded protein: CSAREGFEDTQYF.

This chain links TRBV5-5 with TRBJ1-5; weak D call: TRBD1 (6 bases). V lost 3 bases and J 3 bases, leaving 13 bases between the germline ends. This CDR3 is 15 amino acids long. The germline gives CDR1 SGHKS, CDR2 YYEKEE (reference sequence). CDR3 in DNA: TGTGCCAGCAGCTGGGGGGCCGGGGCCAATCAGCCCCAGCATTTT. Translated: CASSWGAGANQPQHF.

V gene TRBV4-2 combines with J gene TRBJ2-3; 9 nucleotides align to TRBD1. V lost 0 bases, J lost 2 bases, and 3 bases stayed unmatched. Germline lookup yields CDR1 LGHNA and CDR2 YNFKEQ. The CDR3 sequence is 16 residues long. The CDR3 DNA is TGTGCCAGCAGCCAAGAAACAGGGGGCCCCACAGATACGCAGTATTTT. Its translation is CASSQETGGPTDTQYF.

CDR3 loop: CASSRFGGHDEQFF. Written as DNA, the CDR3 is TGTGCCAGCAGCCGCTTTGGGGGACACGATGAGCAGTTCTTC. The chain uses TRBV6-5 and TRBJ2-1; D might be TRBD1 (6 bases). This CDR3 contains 14 residues. Between the trimmed V and J ends, which lost 6 bases and 8 bases, there was a span of 17 bases. Germline assignment: CDR1 MNHEY and CDR2 SVGAGI.

This clonotype was observed a handful of times. V usage is TRBV11-2 and J usage is TRBJ1-6; D unclear. The V end was cut by 2 bases, the J end by 8 bases, with 10 bases between. The germline CDR1 and CDR2 sequences are SGHAT and FQNNGV. This CDR3 has 14 residues. The CDR3 spells CASSLLRSYSPLHF. The CDR3 bases are TGTGCCAGCAGCTTACTACGGAGTTATTCACCCCTCCACTTT.

This clonotype was detected only a few times. The chain joins TRBV29-1 to TRBJ2-7; 13 bases match TRBD2. The ends lost 5 bases at V and 6 bases at J; junction bases unmatched: 10. The germline gives CDR1 SQVTM, CDR2 ANQGSEA. The CDR3 loop spans 15 amino acids. The CDR3 DNA reads TGCAGCGTTCCCTCTTTACTAGCGGGAGGGAGCGAGCAGTACTTC. This encodes CSVPSLLAGGSEQYF.

Points on this clonotype: Compared with germline, one end of the junction differs, possibly owing to a read error. This rearrangement joins TRBV28 to TRBJ2-7; D possibly corresponds to TRBD1 (5 bases). From germline, CDR1 is MDHEN and CDR2 SYDVKM. This CDR3 comprises 14 residues. The CDR3 DNA reads TGTGCCGGCAGTTCACAGGTGCCCCCCTACGAGCAGTACTTC. Translating it yields CAGSSQVPPYEQYF.

The V call is TRBV27, the J call TRBJ2-5; TRBD1 matches 8 bases. J lost 0 bases, V lost 3 bases, and 6 bases had no gene match. Germline-derived CDR1 and CDR2 are MNHEY and SMNVEV (reference sequence). The CDR3 covers 16 residues. This CDR3 is CASSFRRDRYQETQYF. DNA of the CDR3: TGTGCCAGCAGTTTCCGCCGGGACAGGTACCAAGAGACCCAGTACTTC.